The 9 T cell receptor beta chains in this list originate from one sample, sequenced in a study of blood T cell repertoires in COVID-19. Sequencing was performed with immunoSEQ multiplex PCR; in TCRdb, only in-frame clones are kept and a portion is missing. In the table there are around 250,000 clones, approximately 80% of which are singletons. Specimen: peripheral blood. The receptors here all came from a man aged 25 to 45 who had recovered from COVID-19.

The CDR3 DNA sequence: TGCAGCGCATCACCCGGTTGGGGGGAGCCCCAGCATTTT. It translates to CSASPGWGEPQHF. The rearrangement uses TRBV29-1 and TRBJ1-5, with a tentative D call TRBD1 (5 bases). The CDR3 sequence is 13 residues long. Deletions cut 7 bases from V and 8 bases from J, with 18 bases between. Germline V gives CDR1 SQVTM, CDR2 ANQGSEA. The full variable domain, completed using reference TRBV29-1 and TRBJ1-5, is SAVISQKPSRDICQRGTSLTIQCQVDSQVTMMFWYRQQPGQSLTLIATANQGSEATYESGFVIDKFPISRPNLTFSTLTVSNMSPEDSSIYLCSASPGWGEPQHFGDGTRLSIL.

The chain combines TRBV2 with TRBJ2-4; tentatively, D is TRBD1 (6 bases). V lost 8 bases to trimming and J lost 11 bases, with 19 bases between them. The CDR3 consists of 13 residues. Germline CDR1 reads SNHLY; CDR2 reads FYNNEI. CDR3 protein: CASWGQGLLVQYF. The CDR3 coding sequence is TGTGCCAGCTGGGGACAAGGCCTTTTGGTTCAGTACTTC.

The chain joins TRBV25-1 to TRBJ2-2; D is possibly TRBD1 (5 bases). The CDR3 runs 15 residues. CDR1 and CDR2 (germline): MGHDK, SYGVNS. V lost 1 base and J lost 4, with 10 bases in between. CDR3 nucleotide sequence: TGTGCCAGCAGTGAATCCCGGACAACCACCGGGGAGCTGTTTTTT. Amino acids: CASSESRTTTGELFF.

V is TRBV6-5 and J is TRBJ2-7; a possible D gene is TRBD1 (6 bases). CDR3 size: 13 residues. Germline V gives CDR1 MNHEY, CDR2 SVGAGI. Trimming cost V 4 bases and J 4 bases, with 11 bases left between them. The CDR3 coding sequence is TGTGCCAGCAGTTTGGACAGAGAGTACGAGCAGTACGTC. Translating it yields CASSLDREYEQYV.

This sequence joins TRBV18 and TRBJ2-4, with D perhaps matching TRBD1 (6 bases). Per the germline V gene, CDR1 is KGHSH and CDR2 is LQKENI. Between the trimmed V and J ends, which lost 4 bases and 3 bases, there was a span of 13 bases. CDR3 length: 15 residues. The CDR3 sequence: CASSRTGGIKNIQYF. CDR3 DNA: TGTGCCAGCTCACGGACTGGGGGCATCAAAAACATTCAGTACTTC.

J is TRBJ2-2 and V is TRBV11-2, with 8 nucleotides matching TRBD1. V dropped 6 bases and J dropped 1; count of bases not matched to a gene: 10. CDR1 and CDR2 (germline): SGHAT, FQNNGV. This CDR3 region has 17 residues. The CDR3 DNA follows: TGTGCCAGCAGACACTGGACCGGGACAGGGAACACCGGGGAGCTGTTTTTT. Residues: CASRHWTGTGNTGELFF.

V gene TRBV5-1 combines with J gene TRBJ2-3; D remains unclear. Germline V gene data show CDR1 as SGHRS and CDR2 as YFSETQ. This CDR3 region has 13 residues. Deletions cut 4 bases from V and 1 base from J, with 7 bases between. In DNA form, the CDR3 reads TGCGCCAGCAGCCTGGTCGGCACAGATACGCAGTATTTT. Translating it yields CASSLVGTDTQYF.

The J gene is TRBJ2-4, the V gene TRBV6-2 or TRBV6-3, with 8 bases matching TRBD2. This CDR3 comprises 17 residues. V lost 4 bases and J lost 4; bases outside the gene matches: 12. Germline lookup yields CDR1 MNHEY and CDR2 SVGEGT. The CDR3 region is CASSFHGAGGTKNIQYF. CDR3 nucleotide sequence: TGTGCCAGCAGTTTTCATGGCGCGGGGGGTACTAAAAACATTCAGTACTTC.

This clone was seen only once. This chain links TRBV5-1 with TRBJ2-1, with a weak D call TRBD2 (5 bases). V lost 3 bases and J 6 bases, leaving 13 bases between the germline ends. The CDR3 covers 14 residues. Germline V lookup: CDR1 SGHRS, CDR2 YFSETQ. The CDR3 bases are TGCGCCAGCAGCTACGGGGTTCCCCTCAATGAGCAGTTCTTC. It specifies CASSYGVPLNEQFF. The whole variable domain, filled in from reference TRBV5-1 and TRBJ2-1, reads KAGVTQTPRYLIKTRGQQVTLSCSPISGHRSVSWYQQTPGQGLQFLFEYFSETQRNKGNFPGRFSGRQFSNSRSEMNVSTLELGDSALYLCASSYGVPLNEQFFGPGTRLTVL.